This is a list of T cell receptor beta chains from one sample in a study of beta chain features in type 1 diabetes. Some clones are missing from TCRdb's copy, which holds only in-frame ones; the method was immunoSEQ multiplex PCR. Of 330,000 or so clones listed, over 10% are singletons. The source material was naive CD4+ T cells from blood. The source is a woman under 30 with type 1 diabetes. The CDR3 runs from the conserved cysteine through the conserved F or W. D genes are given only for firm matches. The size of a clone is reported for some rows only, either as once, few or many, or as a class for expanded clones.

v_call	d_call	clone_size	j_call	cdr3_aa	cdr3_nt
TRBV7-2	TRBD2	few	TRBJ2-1	CASSVTSGRSHEQFF	TGTGCCAGCAGCGTAACTAGCGGGAGGTCCCATGAGCAGTTCTTC
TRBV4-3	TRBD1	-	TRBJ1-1	CASSHTPGQGRTTEAFF	TGCGCCAGCAGTCACACACCAGGACAGGGAAGGACCACTGAAGCTTTCTTT
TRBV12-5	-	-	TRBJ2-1	CASGRLVHEQFF	TGTGCTAGTGGAAGACTAGTACATGAGCAGTTCTTC
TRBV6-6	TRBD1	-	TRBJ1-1	CASSYEWDRGFF	TGTGCCAGCAGTTACGAGTGGGACAGGGGTTTCTTT
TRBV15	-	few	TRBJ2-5	CATSRERVRETQYF	TGTGCCACCAGCAGAGAACGGGTCCGAGAGACCCAGTACTTC
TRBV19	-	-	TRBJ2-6	CASNGGSYSGANVLTF	TGTGCCAGTAATGGGGGCAGCTACTCTGGGGCCAACGTCCTGACTTTC
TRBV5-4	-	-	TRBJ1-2	CASSRDTNYGYTF	TGTGCCAGCAGCCGGGACACTAACTATGGCTACACCTTC
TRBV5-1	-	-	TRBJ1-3	CASSDGDSGNTIYF	TGCGCCAGCAGCGACGGGGACTCTGGAAACACCATATATTTT
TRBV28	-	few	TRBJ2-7	CASSTGGLEQYF	TGTGCCAGCAGTACTGGAGGGCTCGAGCAGTACTTC
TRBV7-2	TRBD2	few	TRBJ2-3	CASSLLAGGTSTDTQYF	TGTGCCAGCAGCTTACTAGCGGGGGGTACTAGCACAGATACGCAGTATTTT
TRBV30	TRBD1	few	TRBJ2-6	CARQGTGANVLTF	TGTGCCCGACAGGGGACGGGGGCCAACGTCCTGACTTTC
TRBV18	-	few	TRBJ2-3	CASSPYTGMSTDTQYF	TGTGCCAGCTCACCCTACACAGGGATGAGCACAGATACGCAGTATTTT
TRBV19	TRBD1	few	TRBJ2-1	CASTLLGTGDEQFF	TGTGCCAGTACCTTGTTAGGGACAGGGGATGAGCAGTTCTTC
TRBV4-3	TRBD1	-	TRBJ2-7	CASSQAGTGSYEQYF	TGCGCCAGCAGCCAAGCCGGGACAGGCTCCTACGAGCAGTACTTC
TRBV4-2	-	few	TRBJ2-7	CASSQETGHRNEQYF	TGTGCCAGCAGCCAAGAGACGGGACATAGAAACGAGCAGTACTTC
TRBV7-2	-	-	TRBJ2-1	CASSAQQGNEQFF	TGTGCCAGCAGCGCCCAACAGGGCAATGAGCAGTTCTTC
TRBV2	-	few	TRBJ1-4	CASTTPATNEKLFF	TGTGCCAGCACGACTCCCGCAACTAATGAAAAACTGTTTTTT
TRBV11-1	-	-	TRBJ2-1	CASSLSGDYNEQFF	TGTGCCAGCAGCTTGTCCGGGGACTACAATGAGCAGTTCTTC
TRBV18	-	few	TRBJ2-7	CASSPPSRTYEQYF	TGTGCCAGCTCACCACCTTCCAGGACCTACGAGCAGTACTTC
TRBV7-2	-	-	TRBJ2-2	CASRQGQTGELFF	TGTGCCAGCAGGCAGGGGCAAACCGGGGAGCTGTTTTTT
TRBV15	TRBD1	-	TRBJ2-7	CATSPEKGASYEQYF	TGTGCCACCAGCCCGGAGAAGGGGGCGTCCTACGAGCAGTACTTC
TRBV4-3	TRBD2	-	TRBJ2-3	CASSQRDYDTQYF	TGCGCCAGCAGCCAGCGGGACTACGATACGCAGTATTTT
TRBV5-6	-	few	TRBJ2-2	CASSLSGGELFF	TGTGCCAGCAGCTTGTCCGGCGGGGAGCTGTTTTTT
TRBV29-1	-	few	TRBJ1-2	CSVGGELYGYTF	TGCAGCGTCGGGGGGGAGCTCTATGGCTACACCTTC
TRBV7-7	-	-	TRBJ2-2	CASSLGQTNTGELFF	TGTGCTAGCAGCCTCGGACAGACGAACACCGGGGAGCTGTTTTTT
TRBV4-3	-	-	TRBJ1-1	CASSRQGAYTEAFF	TGCGCCAGCAGCCGGCAGGGCGCCTACACTGAAGCTTTCTTT
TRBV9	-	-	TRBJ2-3	CASSARSSTDTQYF	TGTGCCAGCAGCGCCCGTTCGAGCACAGATACGCAGTATTTT
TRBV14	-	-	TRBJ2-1	CASSPPWGATYNEQFF	TGTGCCAGCAGCCCCCCATGGGGAGCGACCTACAATGAGCAGTTCTTC
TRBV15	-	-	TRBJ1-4	CATSRESNRAGYEKLFF	TGTGCCACCAGCAGGGAATCAAACAGGGCCGGGTATGAAAAACTGTTTTTT
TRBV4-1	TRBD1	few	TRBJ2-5	CASSQDSFGAGGRQETQYF	TGCGCCAGCAGCCAAGACTCTTTTGGGGCAGGGGGAAGGCAAGAGACCCAGTACTTC
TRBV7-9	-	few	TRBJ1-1	CASSLVSGGDTEAFF	TGTGCCAGCAGCTTAGTTTCCGGTGGAGACACTGAAGCTTTCTTT
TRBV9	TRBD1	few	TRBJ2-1	CASSARTGLTEQFF	TGTGCCAGCAGCGCCCGGACAGGGTTGACTGAGCAGTTCTTC
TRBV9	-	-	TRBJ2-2	CASSVDSTPGELFF	TGTGCCAGCAGCGTAGACAGTACCCCCGGGGAGCTGTTTTTT
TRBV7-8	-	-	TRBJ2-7	CASSRGTSYEQYF	TGTGCCAGCAGCCGCGGGACTTCCTACGAGCAGTACTTC
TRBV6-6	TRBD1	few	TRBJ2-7	CASSPGQASSYEQYF	TGTGCCAGCAGTCCCGGACAGGCGAGCTCCTACGAGCAGTACTTC
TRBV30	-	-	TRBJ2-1	CAWTGSYNEQFF	TGTGCCTGGACAGGGTCCTACAATGAGCAGTTCTTC